This T cell receptor (beta chain) stems from a study of cytomegalovirus exposure and HLA in healthy donors. For this clone: What it binds is not known.

Trimming removed 4 bases from V and 3 bases from J, with 10 bases in between. Per germline, CDR1 SGDLS and CDR2 YYNGEE. The CDR3 runs 13 residues. 60 Vbeta and 13 Jbeta primers were used in PCR. Assay: immunoSEQ multiplex PCR; the TCRdb copy retains only in-frame clones and omits some. The table for this sample gives some 82,000 clones. Every donor was a healthy person donating bone marrow. Study findings and constraints: Researchers reportedly found TCR beta sequences accurately predicted most subjects' HLA-A and HLA-B alleles. Common viral pathogens were later found to be apparently linked to several of the most significant clusters. Prior analysis indicated that the majority of TCR beta V segments exhibited productivity approximately 87% or approximately 30% of the time.

Sequencing input: PBMCs. The chain couples TRBV9 to TRBJ1-1, with unresolved D. The receptor comes from a woman aged 25 to 39 in good health and CMV-seronegative. Here the CDR3 reads CASSPRVDTEAFF. Written as DNA, the CDR3 is TGTGCCAGCAGCCCGAGGGTTGACACTGAAGCTTTCTTT.